This is a list of T cell receptor beta chains from one sample in a study of blood T cell repertoires in COVID-19. Data came from immunoSEQ multiplex PCR; TCRdb stores just in-frame clones and leaves some out. The sample has about 250,000 clones; around 88% are singletons. What was sequenced was peripheral blood. These receptors originate from a man at least 80 years old with acute or convalescent COVID-19. CDR3s include the opening cysteine and the closing phenylalanine or tryptophan. A D gene is named only where the DNA matches it firmly. Clone size is stated in some rows and not others, as once, few, many or a class when expanded.

>once|TRBJ2-5|.|TRBV5-6
TGTGCCAGTTCCAGGCCGACGTACCAAGAGACCCAGTACTTC
CASSRPTYQETQYF
>.|TRBJ2-2|TRBD2|TRBV7-8
TGTGCCAGCAGCAAGACTAGCGGGGGCTTGACCGGGGAGCTGTTTTTT
CASSKTSGGLTGELFF
>.|TRBJ1-6|.|TRBV9
TGTGCCAGCAGCGTGGGGGCAAATTCACCCCTCCACTTT
CASSVGANSPLHF
>.|TRBJ2-2|TRBD1|TRBV5-1
TGCGCCAGCAGCAGGGGACAGGGGGCAAGCGGGGAGCTGTTTTTT
CASSRGQGASGELFF
>once|TRBJ2-1|TRBD1|TRBV7-3
TGTGCCAGCAGCGTTCAGGGGGCCTACAATGAGCAGTTCTTC
CASSVQGAYNEQFF
>.|TRBJ2-3|TRBD2|TRBV6-2/TRBV6-3
TGTGCCAGCAGTTACGGGACCGGGACTAGTAACACAGATACGCAGTATTTT
CASSYGTGTSNTDTQYF
>.|TRBJ2-7|.|TRBV28
TGTGCCAGCAGCCCTTTGGGGGGGGGCACCTACGAGCAGTACTTC
CASSPLGGGTYEQYF
>.|TRBJ1-1|.|TRBV5-1
TGCGCCAGCAGCTACGCTCTTTCCGGGGGCACTGAAGCTTTCTTT
CASSYALSGGTEAFF
>.|TRBJ2-6|TRBD1|TRBV7-6
TGTGCCAGCAGCTTAGGGACAGGGGGCGCGGGGGCCAACGTCCTGACTTTC
CASSLGTGGAGANVLTF
>.|TRBJ1-2|.|TRBV12-5
TGTGCTAGTGGGTGCAGGGGTGATGGCTACACCTTC
CASGCRGDGYTF
>.|TRBJ1-4|.|TRBV4-1
TGCGCCAGCAGCCAAGGACAGGTAGGAGATGAAAAACTGTTTTTT
CASSQGQVGDEKLFF
>.|TRBJ2-7|.|TRBV3-1/TRBV3-2
TGTGCCAGCAGCCAAGGACGAGGACAGATGAACTACGAGCAGTACTTC
CASSQGRGQMNYEQYF
>.|TRBJ1-1|.|TRBV9
TGTGCCAGCAGCCCCCGGCAGGGAAAGAACACTGAAGCTTTCTTT
CASSPRQGKNTEAFF
>.|TRBJ2-3|.|TRBV3-1/TRBV3-2
TGTGCCAGCAGCCAACAGGTTTCAGGAATTACAGATACGCAGTATTTT
CASSQQVSGITDTQYF
>.|TRBJ2-3|TRBD2|TRBV7-8
TGTGCCAGCAGCCTCGTAGGAAGGAGCGTGGGAGGCGGGGGGAACACAGATACGCAGTATTTT
CASSLVGRSVGGGGNTDTQYF
>.|TRBJ2-7|TRBD2|TRBV25-1
TGTGCCAGTACCAGGACTAGCGGGAGGGTTACCGAGCAGTACTTC
CASTRTSGRVTEQYF